Presented here are 2 T cell receptor beta chains from one specimen sequenced in a study of sequential checkpoint blockade in melanoma. The data were produced by immunoSEQ multiplex PCR, yet TCRdb's version contains in-frame clones alone and is incomplete. The table records under 2,500 clones, approximately 31% of them present only once. Noted treatment: randomized to nivolumab then ipilimumab (arm A) or the reverse (arm B). Specimen: tumor tissue (inferred from file names), collected from a patient given nivolumab and ipilimumab in sequence. The receptors here all came from a human donor with melanoma.

Relative to its sample, this clone is medium-sized. This chain joins TRBV6-8 and TRBJ2-5, with D perhaps TRBD2 (5 bases). There are 13 residues in the CDR3. Germline lookup yields CDR1 MNHGY and CDR2 SAAAGT. The germline V and J ends were trimmed by 8 bases and 3 bases, with 13 bases remaining between them. CDR3 DNA: TGTGCCAGCTCGAGGTGGCGGGAAGAGACCCAGTACTTC. Protein product: CASSRWREETQYF.

This clone was observed a few times. The chain recombines TRBV19 with TRBJ2-2, with D perhaps matching TRBD2 (6 bases). The V end was cut by 7 bases, the J end by 0 bases, with 9 bases between. The germline V gene has CDR1 LNHDA and CDR2 SQIVND (reference sequence). The CDR3 length is 14 residues. The CDR3 loop reads CASMWGANTGELFF. In nucleotides, the CDR3 is TGTGCCAGTATGTGGGGGGCGAACACCGGGGAGCTGTTTTTT.